This T cell receptor (beta chain) derives from a study of blood T cells in healthy people across ages. Study outcomes and limitations: Unsorted PBMCs blocked a conclusive comparison of naive and antigen-experienced cells. Age showed a roughly linear inverse relationship with TCR beta diversity per million T cells.

Primers used in a second PCR of about 6 to 12 cycles were a sample-barcoded 5' primer and a J-beta primer mix. MiXCR was run by TCRdb on the 5' RACE reads, yielding one entry per CDR3 protein. The sample consists of 1.5 million to 2 million distinct CDR3 sequences, over 25% of them appearing once. This clonotype was seen at least ten times. Its antigen is not identified. The CDR3 covers 15 residues. The V end lost 5 bases, the J end lost 10 bases, and 22 bases lay between the germline ends. CDR1 and CDR2 (germline): SGHTA, FQGNSA. The sequencing input was blood. The V call is TRBV7-2, the J call TRBJ2-3; D tentatively reads TRBD1 or TRBD2 (6 bases each). The receptor was isolated from a woman in her twenties or thirties in good health. The CDR3 nucleotides are TGTGCCAGCAGCCCTACTTCGGGGGCTAGGGGATCGCAGTATTTT. This gives the protein CASSPTSGARGSQYF.